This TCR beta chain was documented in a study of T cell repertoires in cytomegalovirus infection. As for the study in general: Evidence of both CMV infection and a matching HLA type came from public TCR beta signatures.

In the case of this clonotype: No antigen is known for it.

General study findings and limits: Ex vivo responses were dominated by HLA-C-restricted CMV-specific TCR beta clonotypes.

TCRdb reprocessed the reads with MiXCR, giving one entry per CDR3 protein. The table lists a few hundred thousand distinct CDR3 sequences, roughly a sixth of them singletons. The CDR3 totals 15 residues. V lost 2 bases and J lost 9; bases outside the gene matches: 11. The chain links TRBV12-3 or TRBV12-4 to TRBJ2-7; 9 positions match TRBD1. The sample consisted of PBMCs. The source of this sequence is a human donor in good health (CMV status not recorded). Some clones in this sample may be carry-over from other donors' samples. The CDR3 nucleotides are TGTGCCAGCAGTTTAATGGGACAGGGAGACTACCCGCAGTACTTC. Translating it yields CASSLMGQGDYPQYF.